Here is one T cell receptor (beta chain) with its context. Those who participated ranged in age from roughly 18 to 90 years and resided in approximately 26 US areas. The authors' processing: Amplifying reference gene primers gave estimates of nucleated cell counts. Produced via immunoSEQ multiplex PCR; TCRdb's table is partial and in-frame only. D and trimming come from the DNA, and the V and J calls and clone size come from that table. The repertoire holds about 260,000 clones, with around 84% as singletons. This entry belongs to a study of blood T cell repertoires in COVID-19. Across the study: The origin of the acute and convalescent COVID-19 samples was the United States, Italy and Spain. T cells, B-cell-depleted T cells, or PBMCs supplied cDNA or gDNA.

The sequenced sample was PBMCs or T cells enriched from blood (not recorded which). This receptor was identified in a man aged 25-45 years with acute COVID-19.

In DNA form, the CDR3 reads TGTGCCAGCAGTTACAGGGGACAGGGGGCCACCGGGGAGCTGTTTTTT. Amino acid sequence: CASSYRGQGATGELFF. The chain combines TRBV6-5 with TRBJ2-2; 12 bases are shared with TRBD1. Germline-derived CDR1 and CDR2 are MNHEY and SVGAGI. The CDR3 extends over 16 amino acids. Trimming at V came to 2 bases and at J to 4 bases, leaving 2 bases not matched to a gene.